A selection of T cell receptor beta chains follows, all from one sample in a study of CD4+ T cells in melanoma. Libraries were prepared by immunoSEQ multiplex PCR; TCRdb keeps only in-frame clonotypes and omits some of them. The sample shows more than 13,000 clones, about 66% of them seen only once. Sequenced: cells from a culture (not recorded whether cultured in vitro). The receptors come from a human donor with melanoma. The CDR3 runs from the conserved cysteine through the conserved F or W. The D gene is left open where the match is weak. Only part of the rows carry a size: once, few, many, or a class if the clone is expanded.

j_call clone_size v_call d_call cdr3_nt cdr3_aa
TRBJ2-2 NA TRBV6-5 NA TGTGCCAGCAGTCCGAGTCGGTCCGGGGAGCTGTTTTTT CASSPSRSGELFF
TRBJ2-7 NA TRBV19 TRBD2 TGTGCCAGTAGTACCATAGCGGGCTCCTACGAGCAGTACTTC CASSTIAGSYEQYF
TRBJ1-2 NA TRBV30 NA TGTGCCTGGACGGGGGAACTTGGGGGCTACACCTTC CAWTGELGGYTF
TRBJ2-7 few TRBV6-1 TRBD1 TGTGCCAGCAGCCGACAGGGTCACGAGCAGTACTTC CASSRQGHEQYF
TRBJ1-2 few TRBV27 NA TGTGCCAGCAGCCGGACGGTTAACTATGGCTACACCTTC CASSRTVNYGYTF
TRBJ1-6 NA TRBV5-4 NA TGTGCCAGCAGCGGTCGGTCTGGAAATTCACCCCTCCACTTT CASSGRSGNSPLHF
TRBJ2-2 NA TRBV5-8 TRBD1 TGTGCCAGCAGCTTATACAGGGGTGGAACCGGGGAGCTGTTTTTT CASSLYRGGTGELFF
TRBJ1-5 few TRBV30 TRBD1 TGTGCCTGGAGTGTACGACAGGGGGTACAGCCCCAGCATTTT CAWSVRQGVQPQHF
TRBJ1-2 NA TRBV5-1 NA TGCGCCAGCAGCTCCCCGGGACAAAACTATGGCTACACCTTC CASSSPGQNYGYTF
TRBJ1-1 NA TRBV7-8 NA TGTGCCAGCAGCCCCGCCGGGCGGGGGAGGACTGAAGCTTTCTTT CASSPAGRGRTEAFF
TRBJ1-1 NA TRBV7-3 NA TGTGCCAGCAGCTCCGAATCTGGGAATGAAGCTTTCTTT CASSSESGNEAFF
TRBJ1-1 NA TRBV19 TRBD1 TGTGCCAGTAGTTCACGACAGGGAACTGAAGCTTTCTTT CASSSRQGTEAFF
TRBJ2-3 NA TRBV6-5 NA TGTGCCAGCAGTTCCAGACCTCCTTTATACACAGATACGCAGTATTTT CASSSRPPLYTDTQYF
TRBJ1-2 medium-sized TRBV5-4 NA TGTGCCAGCAGGCCCCAGGGTGACTATGGCTACACCTTC CASRPQGDYGYTF
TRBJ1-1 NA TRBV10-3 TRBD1 TGTGCCATCAGCCCCTCTACCCCCCAGGGGGTAGCTTTCTTT CAISPSTPQGVAFF
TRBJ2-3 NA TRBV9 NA TGTGCCAGCTCCCGGAACTCTCGCGGAGATACGCAGTATTTT CASSRNSRGDTQYF
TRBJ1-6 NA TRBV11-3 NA TGTGCCAGCAGCTTAGTTGTTTGGACAGCGAACGGTGGGCCCCTCCACTTT CASSLVVWTANGGPLHF
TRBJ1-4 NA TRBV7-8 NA TGTGCCAGCAGCTTAGTTATGGGGGCCCTTAATGAAAAACTGTTTTTT CASSLVMGALNEKLFF
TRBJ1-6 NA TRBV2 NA TGTGCCAGCAAACTTGCCCTCAATTCACCCCTCCACTTT CASKLALNSPLHF
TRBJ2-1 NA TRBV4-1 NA TGCGCCAGCAGCCAAAGAGACAATGAGCAGTTCTTC CASSQRDNEQFF
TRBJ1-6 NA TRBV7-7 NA TGTGCCAGCAGCCCATGGGGCCTTAGCTCCTATAATTCACCCCTCCACTTT CASSPWGLSSYNSPLHF
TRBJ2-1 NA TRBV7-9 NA TGTGCCAGCAGCTTGCCCCGGAGACTTGGCAATGAGCAGTTCTTC CASSLPRRLGNEQFF
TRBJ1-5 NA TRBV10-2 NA TGCGCCAGCAGTCCATCCGGGCGGTTTGAGCCCCAGCATTTT CASSPSGRFEPQHF
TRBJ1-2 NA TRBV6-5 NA TGTGCCAGCAGCCCCGGGGGAGGGTCTAACGGCTACACCTTC CASSPGGGSNGYTF
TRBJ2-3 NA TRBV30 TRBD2 TGTGCCTGGGACCACGGGACTAGCGGCACAGATACGCAGTATTTT CAWDHGTSGTDTQYF